One sample yielded the 24 T cell receptor beta chains listed below, sequenced in a study of CD8+ T cells in alopecia areata (dated by TCRdb to between 2017 and 2018). The time point label, read with the paper, signifies: baseline before oral tofacitinib. The library was obtained by the immunoSEQ multiplex PCR assay. For TCR sequencing, RNA was extracted from every sample and reverse transcribed into cDNA to serve as template. TCRdb took over this immuneACCESS table, retaining in-frame rearrangements with V and J assigned. Such tables are incomplete; in checked studies, under half of the missing clones stem from an unresolved V gene, and the remainder is unexplained. The table for this sample lists hundreds of thousands of clones; 67% of them were counted only once. Under 1.5% of the sample is held by the ten biggest clonotypes. The input for sequencing was CD4+ T cells sorted from blood, taken at week 0. These receptors came from a human donor with alopecia areata.

The rearrangement uses TRBV29-1 and TRBJ1-5; 8 bases map to TRBD1. Unmatched junction bases numbered 10, after V lost 6 bases and J lost 6 bases. The CDR3 has 14 amino acids. Germline CDR1 and CDR2: SQVTM and ANQGSEA. CDR3 in DNA: TGCAGCGTCGGAAGTGGGACAGGCCTTCAGCCCCAGCATTTT. Translation: CSVGSGTGLQPQHF. The variable domain in full, completed from reference TRBV29-1 and TRBJ1-5, reads SAVISQKPSRDICQRGTSLTIQCQVDSQVTMMFWYRQQPGQSLTLIATANQGSEATYESGFVIDKFPISRPNLTFSTLTVSNMSPEDSSIYLCSVGSGTGLQPQHFGDGTRLSIL.

This clone was detected a few times. The chain carries TRBV29-1 and TRBJ2-3; D possibly corresponds to TRBD1 (5 bases). Per germline, CDR1 SQVTM and CDR2 ANQGSEA. The ends were cut back, 2 bases at V and 6 bases at J, with 12 bases in the middle. This CDR3 is 13 amino acids long. The chain's CDR3 is CSVEWASGDTQYF. CDR3 sequence (DNA): TGCAGCGTTGAATGGGCCTCAGGGGATACGCAGTATTTT.

The rearrangement uses TRBV7-9 and TRBJ1-6; D is uncertain. The V gene's germline CDR1 is SEHNR and CDR2 FQNEAQ (reference sequence). V was pared by 5 bases and J by 4 bases, with 15 bases between. The CDR3 runs to 16 residues. The CDR3 nucleotides are TGTGCCAGCAGCCGTTACCTCGGTATATATAATTCACCCCTCCACTTT. Amino acids: CASSRYLGIYNSPLHF.

This chain uses TRBV2 with TRBJ2-7; TRBD1 is a possible D gene (6 bases). CDR1 is SNHLY and CDR2 is FYNNEI in the germline V gene. The CDR3 is 14 amino acids. The V and J ends lost 10 bases and 3 bases respectively, with 19 bases between them. The CDR3 reads CATHNREGLYEQYF. CDR3 nucleotides: TGTGCCACCCACAACAGGGAAGGCCTCTACGAGCAGTACTTC.

V is TRBV18 and J is TRBJ2-4, with D possibly being TRBD1 (6 bases). V was shortened by 3 bases and J by 1 base, with 19 bases between the two germline ends. In germline, CDR1 is KGHSH, CDR2 LQKENI. The CDR3 has 18 amino acids. The CDR3 nucleotides read TGTGCCAGCTCACCCCTCGCCCCGGCCCAGGGGGCCAAAAACATTCAGTACTTC. Encoded protein: CASSPLAPAQGAKNIQYF.

The J gene is TRBJ2-1, the V gene TRBV29-1; possible D gene TRBD2, 6 bases. Germline V gene lookup returns CDR1 SQVTM and CDR2 ANQGSEA. Between the trimmed V and J ends, which lost 8 bases and 5 bases, there was a span of 16 bases. This CDR3 is built from 13 residues. The CDR3, as DNA: TGCAGCTCCTTCCGGGGGACGAACAATGAGCAGTTCTTC. Translating it yields CSSFRGTNNEQFF.

The V gene is TRBV7-9, the J gene TRBJ2-1; D is perhaps TRBD1 (6 bases). The ends were cut back, 5 bases at V and 0 bases at J, with 8 bases in the middle. Germline V gene lookup returns CDR1 SEHNR and CDR2 FQNEAQ (reference sequence). The CDR3 has 14 residues. Written as DNA, the CDR3 is TGTGCCAGCAGCCTAGGGGGCTCCTACAATGAGCAGTTCTTC. Its translation: CASSLGGSYNEQFF.

This rearrangement joins TRBV30 to TRBJ1-1; D unclear. CDR1 is GTSNPN, CDR2 SVGIG, per germline (reference sequence). V lost 0 bases and J lost 0, with 14 bases in between. The CDR3 has 16 amino acids. The CDR3 loop reads CAWSVFGSLMNTEAFF. In DNA form, the CDR3 reads TGTGCCTGGAGTGTATTTGGCAGTCTCATGAACACTGAAGCTTTCTTT.

This chain uses TRBV7-6 with TRBJ1-1; D may be TRBD1 (6 bases). V lost 1 base to trimming and J lost 1 base, with 16 bases between them. The V gene's germline CDR1 is SGHVS and CDR2 FNYEAQ. The CDR3 length is 17 residues. The CDR3 sequence: CASSLVRLGQPNTEAFF. The CDR3 bases are TGTGCCAGCAGCTTAGTTCGATTGGGACAACCGAACACTGAAGCTTTCTTT.

The V call is TRBV29-1, the J call TRBJ2-2; the D gene is possibly TRBD1 (5 bases). Trimming cost V 5 bases and J 0 bases, with 10 bases left between them. Per the germline V gene, CDR1 is SQVTM and CDR2 is ANQGSEA. This CDR3 is built from 14 residues. Here the CDR3 DNA reads TGCAGCGTTTGGACACTCGCGAACACCGGGGAGCTGTTTTTT. Translation gives CSVWTLANTGELFF.

This clone was recorded only once. The V gene is TRBV29-1, the J gene TRBJ2-1, with 7 bases lining up with TRBD1. Germline V gives CDR1 SQVTM, CDR2 ANQGSEA. Losses at the gene ends were 4 bases for V and 9 bases for J; bases not matched to a gene: 15. The CDR3 has 15 amino acids. The DNA of the CDR3 is TGCAGCGTTGTCGGAACCGGGACAGCGAATAGTGAGCAGTTCTTC. Protein sequence: CSVVGTGTANSEQFF.

V and J are TRBV30 and TRBJ2-4; unclear D gene. Germline CDR1 reads GTSNPN; CDR2 reads SVGIG (reference sequence). V was trimmed by 5 bases and J by 0 bases, leaving 5 bases between them. CDR3 length equals 12 residues. The chain's CDR3 is CAWALAKNIQYF. The CDR3 nucleotides are TGTGCCTGGGCCTTAGCCAAAAACATTCAGTACTTC. Full variable domain (remainder filled in from reference TRBV30 and TRBJ2-4): SQTIHQWPATLVQPVGSPLSLECTVEGTSNPNLYWYRQAAGRGLQLLFYSVGIGQISSEVPQNLSASRPQDRQFILSSKKLLLSDSGFYLCAWALAKNIQYFGAGTRLSVL.

The gene calls are TRBV30 and TRBJ1-1; tentative D call: TRBD1 (6 bases). Germline V gene data show CDR1 as GTSNPN and CDR2 as SVGIG (reference sequence). This CDR3 has 12 residues. Deletions cut 5 bases from V and 0 bases from J, with 7 bases between. CDR3 sequence: CAWDRMNTEAFF. Here the CDR3 DNA reads TGTGCCTGGGACAGGATGAACACTGAAGCTTTCTTT.

The chain carries TRBV7-2 and TRBJ1-1; 9 bases match TRBD1. The V gene's germline CDR1 is SGHTA and CDR2 FQGNSA. The V segment lost 5 bases and the J segment 5 bases; nucleotides outside the gene matches: 6. CDR3 length: 14 residues. CDR3 coding DNA: TGTGCCAGCAGCCCTTGGACAGGGGAAACTGAAGCTTTCTTT. Translation gives CASSPWTGETEAFF.

V usage is TRBV4-1 and J usage is TRBJ2-7; tentatively, D is TRBD1 or TRBD2 (5 bases each). Per germline, CDR1 MGHRA and CDR2 YSYEKL. V shed 1 base and J shed 5 bases, with 18 bases lying between them. This CDR3 spans 16 amino acids. CDR3: CASSQVPGRGPNEQYF. The CDR3 nucleotides read TGCGCCAGCAGCCAAGTACCAGGACGGGGCCCCAACGAGCAGTACTTC.

The V gene is TRBV7-9, the J gene TRBJ2-1; D gene ambiguous. Germline values: CDR1 SEHNR, CDR2 FQNEAQ (reference sequence). The CDR3 has 11 residues. The V end was cut by 5 bases, the J end by 9 bases, with 8 bases between. The chain's CDR3 is CASSRLSEQFF. Written as DNA, the CDR3 is TGTGCCAGCAGCCGCCTCTCTGAGCAGTTCTTC.

The chain is built from TRBV30 and TRBJ1-1, with D uncertain. The CDR3 runs 14 residues. Germline V CDR1 and CDR2: GTSNPN, SVGIG (reference sequence). Trimming shortened V by 0 bases and J by 1 base, and 9 bases separated the two germline ends. CDR3 bases: TGTGCCTGGAGTGTAGGCCACTCGAACACTGAAGCTTTCTTT. It is translated as CAWSVGHSNTEAFF.

The gene calls are TRBV2 and TRBJ2-5; D may be TRBD2 (6 bases). Germline values: CDR1 SNHLY, CDR2 FYNNEI. The CDR3 has 12 residues. V gave up 10 bases and J gave up 5 bases, with 14 bases separating them. The CDR3 region has the DNA TGTGCCACCAAGGAGGGTGGGGAGACCCAGTACTTC. This sequence encodes CATKEGGETQYF.

This clone came up a few times. Other nucleotide sequences from this sample produce the same CDR3. This rearrangement joins TRBV5-1 to TRBJ2-5; 7 nucleotides match TRBD1. This CDR3 region has 13 residues. Germline lookup yields CDR1 SGHRS and CDR2 YFSETQ. V was pared by 4 bases and J by 2 bases, with 2 bases of the junction left unmatched. The CDR3 protein is CASSPGQQETQYF. The CDR3 DNA sequence: TGCGCCAGCAGCCCGGGACAGCAAGAGACCCAGTACTTC.

This clone was counted a single time. The J gene is TRBJ2-1, the V gene TRBV4-3, with D unclear. The germline gives CDR1 LGHNA, CDR2 YSLEER. The CDR3 has 17 residues. V lost 1 base, J lost 0 bases, and 13 bases lay in between. CDR3 DNA sequence: TGCGCCAGCAGCCAAGGTGGCAGTCATCTCTCCTACAATGAGCAGTTCTTC. Encoded protein: CASSQGGSHLSYNEQFF.

The chain combines TRBV19 with TRBJ1-2; a weak D match, TRBD1 (6 bases). The CDR3 is made up of 14 amino acids. Germline CDR1 reads LNHDA; CDR2 reads SQIVND (reference sequence). Deletions cut 5 bases from V and 8 bases from J, with 18 bases between. The DNA of the CDR3 is TGTGCCAGTAGTCGTGGACAGCCCTTCGGGGGCTACACCTTC. Amino acid sequence: CASSRGQPFGGYTF.

This clone was detected ten times or more. J is TRBJ2-7 and V is TRBV11-1; D might be TRBD2 (6 bases). Trimming took off 4 bases at V and 4 bases at J, with 8 bases between the two ends. Germline V gives CDR1 SGHAT, CDR2 FQDESV (reference sequence). The CDR3 loop spans 12 amino acids. The CDR3 spells CASSWGDYEQYF. The CDR3 nucleotides read TGTGCCAGCAGCTGGGGGGATTACGAGCAGTACTTC. Complete variable domain (other parts from reference TRBV11-1 and TRBJ2-7): EAEVAQSPRYKITEKSQAVAFWCDPISGHATLYWYRQILGQGPELLVQFQDESVVDDSQLPKDRFSAERLKGVDSTLKIQPAELGDSAMYLCASSWGDYEQYFGPGTRLTVT.

The chain recombines TRBV7-2 with TRBJ2-3; no firm D call. The CDR3 contains 16 residues. The germline V gene encodes CDR1 SGHTA and CDR2 FQGNSA. V dropped 3 bases and J dropped 2 bases, with 15 bases sitting between them. The CDR3 DNA sequence: TGTGCCAGCAGCTTTTTAAGTCCAAGGGCCACAGATACGCAGTATTTT. Its translation: CASSFLSPRATDTQYF.

This clone was seen a single time. The V gene is TRBV4-3, the J gene TRBJ2-7, with TRBD1 identical over 10 bases. V dropped 3 bases and J dropped 2; count of bases not matched to a gene: 4. Germline loops: CDR1 LGHNA, CDR2 YSLEER. The CDR3 is made up of 15 amino acids. DNA of the CDR3: TGCGCCAGCAGCCAGGGACAGGGGCTTCCCTACGAGCAGTACTTC. Translated, it gives CASSQGQGLPYEQYF.